This passage covers 31 T cell receptor beta chains from one sample sequenced in a study of Ad26.COV2.S vaccination and SARS-CoV-2 variants. Sequenced by immunoSEQ multiplex PCR; TCRdb stores in-frame clones only, minus some. The data hold about 480,000 clones, with roughly 89% observed a single time. Treatment given: around 19 received Ad26.COV2.S at low or high dose, single or two shots; 5 received placebo; per-sample allocation not given. Sampling happened 63 days after the first vaccine or placebo injection. The sequences come from peripheral blood, collected in a trial of Ad26.COV2.S vaccine versus placebo. The source of these receptors is a person between 18 and 65 years old who received the Ad26.COV2.S COVID-19 vaccine or a placebo.

The CDR3 DNA reads TGTGCCATCAGTGGCGAATTAACTGAAGCTTTCTTT. Encoded protein: CAISGELTEAFF. The genes are TRBV10-3 and TRBJ1-1; D gene uncertain. The CDR3 covers 12 residues. V lost 4 bases, J lost 5 bases, and 8 bases lay in between. Germline CDR1 is ENHRY and CDR2 is SYGVKD.

The rearrangement links TRBV2 to TRBJ2-1; D might be TRBD2 (5 bases). Germline CDR1 SNHLY, CDR2 FYNNEI. Trimming removed 6 bases from V and 3 bases from J, with 6 bases in between. The CDR3 consists of 12 residues. The DNA for the CDR3 is TGTGCCAGCAGCGGGGTCTACAATGAGCAGTTCTTC. This gives the protein CASSGVYNEQFF.

The CDR3 sequence is CASSQLGDRGECNQPQHF. Written as DNA, the CDR3 is TGCGCCAGCAGTCAATTGGGGGACAGGGGCGAATGCAATCAGCCCCAGCATTTT. V and J are TRBV23-1 and TRBJ1-5, with 10 bases fitting TRBD1. TRBV23-1 is an ORF, with its function uncertain. The CDR3 consists of 18 residues. With V trimmed by 1 base and J by 2 bases, 8 bases remained unmatched.

This chain uses TRBV3-1 (or the pseudogene TRBV3-2) with TRBJ2-5, with D maybe TRBD2 (6 bases). The CDR3 totals 14 residues. Germline CDR1 and CDR2: LGHDT and YNNKEL (reference sequence). V was trimmed by 4 bases and J by 1 base, leaving 10 bases between them. This CDR3 reads CASSPTSLQETQYF. CDR3 sequence (DNA): TGTGCCAGCAGCCCGACTAGTCTCCAAGAGACCCAGTACTTC.

This rearrangement joins TRBV19 to TRBJ1-4, with 11 bases aligning to TRBD1. J lost 0 bases, V lost 4 bases, and 7 bases had no gene match. In germline, CDR1 is LNHDA, CDR2 SQIVND (reference sequence). CDR3 length: 18 residues. DNA of the CDR3: TGTGCCAGTAGTACCCGGGACAGGGGGTTCGCAACTAATGAAAAACTGTTTTTT. Amino acid sequence: CASSTRDRGFATNEKLFF.

The rearrangement uses TRBV7-2 and TRBJ2-5, with 7 nucleotides matching TRBD2. This CDR3 spans 13 amino acids. The germline V gene encodes CDR1 SGHTA and CDR2 FQGNSA. Germline trimming cut 5 bases from V and 5 bases from J; bases unmatched to any gene: 5. The CDR3 region has the DNA TGTGCCAGCAGCATTAGCGGGCGGGAGACCCAGTACTTC. Translation gives CASSISGRETQYF.

The J gene is TRBJ2-3, the V gene TRBV6-5; no definite D call. Looked up from germline, CDR1 is MNHEY and CDR2 is SVGAGI. V was clipped by 0 bases and J by 7 bases, with 14 bases between them. The CDR3 is 15 residues long. The CDR3 reads CASSYSERGEYTQYF. The CDR3 bases are TGTGCCAGCAGTTACTCTGAAAGAGGTGAATATACGCAGTATTTT.

V is TRBV7-8 and J is TRBJ2-5, with no clear D. This CDR3 region has 15 residues. Per the germline V gene, CDR1 is SGHVS and CDR2 is FQNEAQ. V was shortened by 3 bases and J by 4 bases, with 15 bases between the two germline ends. The CDR3 loop reads CASSFDLGGRETQYF. CDR3 DNA: TGTGCCAGCAGCTTCGATTTAGGCGGTAGAGAGACCCAGTACTTC.

The CDR3 spells CASSHKRNNEQFF. CDR3 nucleotide sequence: TGTGCCAGCAGCCACAAAAGAAACAATGAGCAGTTCTTC. The chain couples TRBV3-1 (or the pseudogene TRBV3-2) to TRBJ2-1; D not certain. The CDR3 is 13 amino acids. CDR1 LGHDT and CDR2 YNNKEL come from the germline V gene (reference sequence). V gave up 3 bases and J gave up 5 bases, with 8 bases separating them.

About this clone itself: In this CDR3 the conserved last residue, phenylalanine or tryptophan, is missing, so a read error is likely. No DNA is shown, since the ends of the CDR3 on it are uncertain; the CDR3 is the one TCRdb lists. The chain employs TRBV6-6 and TRBJ2-3; the D segment call TRBD1 is taken from the table without a DNA check. The V gene's germline CDR1 is MNHNY and CDR2 SVGAGI (reference sequence). The CDR3 is 12 amino acids in total, end residues counted. CDR3 protein: CASSYSSGTVHL.

This chain links TRBV4-1 with TRBJ2-3, with D possibly being TRBD1 or TRBD2 (5 bases each). The CDR3 runs to 17 residues. Trimming stripped 0 bases from V and 2 bases from J, with 15 bases between. Germline loops: CDR1 MGHRA, CDR2 YSYEKL. The CDR3 nucleotides read TGCGCCAGCAGCCAAGATCCGGGGCGGTCGGACACAGATACGCAGTATTTT. Protein product: CASSQDPGRSDTDTQYF.

CDR3 residues: CASSLAVLSGYGYTF. In DNA form, the CDR3 reads TGTGCCAGCAGCTTAGCCGTTTTATCGGGCTATGGCTACACCTTC. This chain joins TRBV7-2 and TRBJ1-2; no clear D. Germline V CDR1 and CDR2: SGHTA, FQGNSA. Trimming shortened V by 0 bases and J by 4 bases, and 12 bases separated the two germline ends. The CDR3 extends over 15 amino acids.

Points on this clone: This same CDR3 is encoded by further DNA sequences in the sample. The rearrangement links TRBV29-1 to TRBJ2-3; no clear D gene. From germline, CDR1 is SQVTM and CDR2 ANQGSEA. The CDR3 covers 12 residues. Trimming pared 6 bases from V and 2 bases from J, leaving 9 bases between. In DNA form, the CDR3 reads TGCAGCGTGCGTATTGTCACAGATACGCAGTATTTT. Protein sequence: CSVRIVTDTQYF.

This clone showed up just once. The V gene is TRBV11-2, the J gene TRBJ2-7, with D possibly matching TRBD2 (5 bases). This CDR3 contains 13 residues. Trimming shortened V by 5 bases and J by 1 base, and 9 bases separated the two germline ends. The germline gives CDR1 SGHAT, CDR2 FQNNGV. CDR3 protein: CASSPGLSYEQYF. The CDR3 bases are TGTGCCAGCAGCCCAGGACTTTCCTACGAGCAGTACTTC.

In this sample, this clone turned up a few times. The chain has TRBV7-2 and TRBJ1-3, with D perhaps TRBD1 (6 bases). Germline-derived CDR1 and CDR2 are SGHTA and FQGNSA. V dropped 5 bases and J dropped 0 bases, with 14 bases sitting between them. This CDR3 is built from 16 residues. The CDR3, as DNA: TGTGCCAGCAGCCCTCAGGGGCCTTTCTCTGGAAACACCATATATTTT. It translates to CASSPQGPFSGNTIYF.

V usage is TRBV6-2 or TRBV6-3 and J usage is TRBJ2-3; D is ambiguous. The CDR3 extends over 15 amino acids. Trimming removed 6 bases from V and 0 bases from J, with 13 bases in between. Germline values: CDR1 MNHEY, CDR2 SVGEGT. The CDR3 here is CASSKPGFSTDTQYF. The CDR3 coding sequence is TGTGCCAGCAGCAAACCAGGATTTAGCACAGATACGCAGTATTTT.

J is TRBJ1-2 and V is TRBV7-3; D remains ambiguous. The V gene's germline CDR1 is SGHTA and CDR2 FQGTGA. This CDR3 is built from 13 residues. The germline V and J ends were trimmed by 5 bases and 8 bases, with 15 bases remaining between them. In nucleotides, the CDR3 is TGTGCCAGCAGCCCACGTCCCGATGGAGGCTACACCTTC. Residues: CASSPRPDGGYTF.

The rearrangement uses TRBV28 and TRBJ1-1; 9 bases fit TRBD1. The CDR3 totals 14 residues. V gave up 9 bases and J gave up 6 bases; unmatched junction bases: 11. From germline, CDR1 is MDHEN and CDR2 SYDVKM. The CDR3 here is CASLSGQGIPEAFF. DNA of the CDR3: TGTGCCAGTCTATCGGGACAGGGTATACCTGAAGCTTTCTTT.

The rearrangement uses TRBV5-5 and TRBJ1-3; D remains unclear. CDR1 is SGHKS and CDR2 is YYEKEE in the germline V gene (reference sequence). V dropped 0 bases and J dropped 5 bases, with 9 bases sitting between them. The CDR3 runs 14 residues. CDR3 sequence (DNA): TGTGCCAGCAGCTTGGTGGTGGCTCGAAACACCATATATTTT. This translates into CASSLVVARNTIYF.

V is TRBV3-1 (or the pseudogene TRBV3-2) and J is TRBJ2-1; TRBD1 matches at 9 bases. The CDR3 covers 15 residues. Trimming at V came to 5 bases and at J to 9 bases, leaving 11 bases not matched to a gene. Looked up from germline, CDR1 is LGHDT and CDR2 is YNNKEL (reference sequence). CDR3 in amino acids: CASSSDRGGRGEQFF. The CDR3 DNA sequence: TGTGCCAGCAGCTCGGACAGGGGTGGAAGGGGTGAGCAGTTCTTC.

The rearrangement joins TRBV27 to TRBJ1-2; 8 bases match TRBD1. The J segment lost 3 bases and the V segment lost 4 bases, leaving 13 bases of the junction unmatched. CDR1 and CDR2 (germline): MNHEY, SMNVEV (reference sequence). This CDR3 contains 17 residues. For the CDR3, the DNA is TGTGCCAGCAGTTCCCACGTAACAGGACAGGGCTACTATGGCTACACCTTC. Translation gives CASSSHVTGQGYYGYTF.

This chain uses TRBV7-2 with TRBJ2-7; TRBD1 matches at 9 bases. The germline gives CDR1 SGHTA, CDR2 FQGNSA. V shed 6 bases and J 3 bases; nucleotides not matched to a gene: 12. The CDR3 runs to 16 residues. For the CDR3, the DNA is TGTGCCAGCAGTCGCGCTCATTGGGGACAGGGCTACGAGCAGTACTTC. Protein sequence: CASSRAHWGQGYEQYF.

CDR3: CSVGGAVGQPQHF. In nucleotides, the CDR3 is TGCAGCGTTGGGGGGGCAGTGGGTCAGCCCCAGCATTTT. V is TRBV29-1 and J is TRBJ1-5, with D possibly TRBD1 on 6 matching bases. The CDR3 is 13 amino acids. Germline CDR1 is SQVTM and CDR2 is ANQGSEA. Deletions cut 4 bases from V and 6 bases from J, with 13 bases between.

The genes are TRBV2 and TRBJ2-5; D may match TRBD1 or TRBD2 (5 bases each). The germline V and J ends were trimmed by 0 bases and 0 bases, with 8 bases remaining between them. CDR3 length equals 15 residues. Germline CDR1 is SNHLY and CDR2 is FYNNEI. CDR3 sequence reads: CASSEAGTNQETQYF. For the CDR3, the DNA is TGTGCCAGCAGTGAAGCGGGGACCAACCAAGAGACCCAGTACTTC.

The CDR3 reads CASSLIGGYTF. The CDR3 bases are TGTGCCAGCAGTTTAATCGGGGGCTACACCTTC. The chain is built from TRBV28 and TRBJ1-2; D not resolved. CDR3 size: 11 residues. V dropped 2 bases and J dropped 8 bases, with 6 bases sitting between them. The germline gives CDR1 MDHEN, CDR2 SYDVKM.

V is TRBV7-2 and J is TRBJ2-1; tentative D call: TRBD1 (6 bases). The CDR3 covers 13 residues. Trimming removed 6 bases from V and 5 bases from J, with 11 bases in between. From germline, CDR1 is SGHTA and CDR2 FQGNSA. The DNA for the CDR3 is TGTGCCAGCAGGAGGACAGAAAACAATGAGCAGTTCTTC. The encoded protein is CASRRTENNEQFF.

The gene calls are TRBV12-3 or TRBV12-4 and TRBJ1-2; D perhaps matches TRBD1 (6 bases). CDR3 length: 13 amino acids. V was pared by 7 bases and J by 4 bases, with 13 bases between. This CDR3 is CASMLGAGYGYTF. The CDR3 nucleotides are TGTGCCAGCATGTTGGGGGCAGGCTATGGCTACACCTTC.

A few counts support this clone. The gene calls are TRBV27 and TRBJ2-7; 9 nucleotides align to TRBD1. The CDR3 is 15 residues long. With V trimmed by 2 bases and J by 5 bases, 7 bases remained unmatched. From germline, CDR1 is MNHEY and CDR2 SMNVEV (reference sequence). The CDR3 DNA is TGTGCCAGCAGTTTACCGGGACAGGGTCGGAACGAGCAGTACTTC. This sequence encodes CASSLPGQGRNEQYF.

The V call is TRBV4-3, the J call TRBJ1-6; D possibly corresponds to TRBD1 (5 bases). The CDR3 runs 14 residues. The germline V gene encodes CDR1 LGHNA and CDR2 YSLEER. V lost 1 base and J lost 8, with 9 bases in between. CDR3 nucleotides: TGCGCCAGCAGCCAAGGTAGAGGGGATTCACCCCTCCACTTT. Translating it yields CASSQGRGDSPLHF.

V and J are TRBV10-2 and TRBJ2-7, with 7 bases matching TRBD2. J lost 2 bases, V lost 6 bases, and 7 bases had no gene match. CDR1 and CDR2 (germline): WSHSY, SAAADI. This CDR3 is 14 amino acids long. Written as DNA, the CDR3 is TGCGCCAGCAGCGCACTAGCGCGACCCTACGAGCAGTACTTC. Amino acid sequence: CASSALARPYEQYF.

The gene calls are TRBV7-6 and TRBJ2-7; D is unresolved. V was clipped by 0 bases and J by 5 bases, with 11 bases between them. This CDR3 contains 14 residues. The V gene's germline CDR1 is SGHVS and CDR2 FNYEAQ. CDR3: CASSLAGERDEQYF. The CDR3 nucleotides are TGTGCCAGCAGCTTAGCTGGGGAACGGGACGAGCAGTACTTC.